Detailed here is one T cell receptor (beta chain). The trim removed 4 bases at V and 0 bases at J, leaving 5 bases unmatched. This CDR3 comprises 17 residues. Per germline, CDR1 KGHSH and CDR2 LQKENI. Method: immunoSEQ multiplex PCR; TCRdb's copy keeps in-frame clones and lacks some. The top ten hold about 1.1% of the sample, which has around 200,000 clones, 70% to 90% seen once. These data are taken from a study of blood T cell repertoires in COVID-19. For the study at large: PBMCs, B-cell-depleted T cells, or T cells provided the cDNA or gDNA that made up the material.

Sequencing input: peripheral blood. The clonotype comes from a man younger than 45 with acute or convalescent COVID-19. The V gene is TRBV18, the J gene TRBJ2-1; 11 positions agree with TRBD2. Here the CDR3 reads CASSLLLAGVSYNEQFF. The CDR3 nucleotides read TGTGCCAGCTCACTCCTACTAGCGGGAGTCTCCTACAATGAGCAGTTCTTC.